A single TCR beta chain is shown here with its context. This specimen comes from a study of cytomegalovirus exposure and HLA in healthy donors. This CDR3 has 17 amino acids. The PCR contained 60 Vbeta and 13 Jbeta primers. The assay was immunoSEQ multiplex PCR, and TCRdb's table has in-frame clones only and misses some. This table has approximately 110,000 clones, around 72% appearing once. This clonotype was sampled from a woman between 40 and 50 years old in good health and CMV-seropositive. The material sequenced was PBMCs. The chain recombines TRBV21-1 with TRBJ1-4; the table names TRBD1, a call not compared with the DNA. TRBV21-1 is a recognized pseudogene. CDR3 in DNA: TGTGCCAGCATACCCCGGGACAGGGGAAGGTTTTTTGAAAAACTGTTTTTT. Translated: CASIPRDRGRFFEKLFF.